This T cell receptor beta chain comes out of a study of blood T cell repertoires in COVID-19. Per the original methods: Using reference gene primer amplification, nucleated cell counts were estimated. The protocol was immunoSEQ multiplex PCR, while the TCRdb copy is restricted to in-frame clones and leaves out a portion. V, J and clone size were drawn from that table, and D and trimming were deduced from the DNA. The sample has over 25,000 clones; about 90% are singletons. Trimming took off 3 bases at V and 5 bases at J, with 9 bases between the two ends. Germline V gene sequence: CDR1 SGDLS, CDR2 YYNGEE. This CDR3 comprises 14 residues.

The V gene is TRBV9, the J gene TRBJ1-6, with no clear D. Sequencing was performed on peripheral blood. This receptor was identified in a man aged 45-60 years with active COVID-19. The CDR3 nucleotides read TGTGCCAGCAGCGGTACAGACAATAATTCACCCCTCCACTTT. Translating it yields CASSGTDNNSPLHF.